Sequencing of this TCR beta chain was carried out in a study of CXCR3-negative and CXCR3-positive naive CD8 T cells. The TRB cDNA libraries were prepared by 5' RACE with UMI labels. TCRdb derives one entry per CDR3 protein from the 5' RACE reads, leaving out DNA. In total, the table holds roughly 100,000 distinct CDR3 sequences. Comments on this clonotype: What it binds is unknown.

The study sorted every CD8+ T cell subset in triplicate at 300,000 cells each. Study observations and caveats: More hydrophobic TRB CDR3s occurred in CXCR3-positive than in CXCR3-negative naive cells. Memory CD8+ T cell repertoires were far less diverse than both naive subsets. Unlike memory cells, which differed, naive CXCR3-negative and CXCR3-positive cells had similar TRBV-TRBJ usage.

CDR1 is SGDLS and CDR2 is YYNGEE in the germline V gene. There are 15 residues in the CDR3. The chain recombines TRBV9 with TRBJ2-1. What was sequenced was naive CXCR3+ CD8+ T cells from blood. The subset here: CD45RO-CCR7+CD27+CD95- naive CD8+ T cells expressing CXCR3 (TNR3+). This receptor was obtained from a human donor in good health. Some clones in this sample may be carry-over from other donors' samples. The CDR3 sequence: CASSVGAGPYNEQFF.